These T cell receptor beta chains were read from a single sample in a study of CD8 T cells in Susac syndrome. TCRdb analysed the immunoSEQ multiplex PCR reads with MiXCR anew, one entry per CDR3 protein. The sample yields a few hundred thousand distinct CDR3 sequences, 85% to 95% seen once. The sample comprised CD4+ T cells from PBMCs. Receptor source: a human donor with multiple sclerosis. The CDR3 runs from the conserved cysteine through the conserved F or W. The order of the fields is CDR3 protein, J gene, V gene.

CASRTGTGTYEQYF	TRBJ2-7	TRBV2
CASRALIGNTEAFF	TRBJ1-1	TRBV12-3/TRBV12-4
CASSLDERGSPLHF	TRBJ1-6	TRBV6-5
CSVVRGQETQYF	TRBJ2-5	TRBV29-1
CASRLTFFSGRGIEAFF	TRBJ1-1	TRBV12-3/TRBV12-4
CSARNYGYTF	TRBJ1-2	TRBV20-1
CASSQDLVTGANVLTF	TRBJ2-6	TRBV3-1
CASSFNSNTEAFF	TRBJ1-1	TRBV12-3/TRBV12-4
CASSPNGEGDTQYF	TRBJ2-3	TRBV12-3/TRBV12-4
CASSPALAGDRVTDTQYF	TRBJ2-3	TRBV18
CATSREIGQGIIPQHF	TRBJ1-5	TRBV15
CAWSVRGQRSPLHF	TRBJ1-6	TRBV30